Listed below are T cell receptor beta chains from one sample, sequenced in a study of T cells in Graves' hyperthyroidism and ophthalmopathy. TCRdb used MiXCR to reprocess the multiplex PCR reads, holding one entry per CDR3 protein. Of some 270,000 distinct CDR3 sequences in the sample, approximately 14% are singletons; the top ten hold 7.9%. The material sequenced was blood. All receptors come from a woman aged 40-49 years with Graves' hyperthyroidism. Each CDR3 is given with its conserved first and last residue. Each record gives: V gene, CDR3 protein.

>TRBV4-1
CASSQGQGGYTF
>TRBV2
CASSEGGLTNTEAFF
>TRBV6-5
CASSYSWGKEAFF
>TRBV29-1
CSVDRSAPGDTQYF
>TRBV5-5
CASSFFRDGNTIYF
>TRBV10-3
CAISESGVLNGYTF
>TRBV18
CASSPEGSRDTF
>TRBV5-4
CASSLGDRDNSPLHF
>TRBV2
CASSGFAGGNEQFF
>TRBV15
CATSRERGTDTEAFF
>TRBV7-9
CASSSMSGTDTFF
>TRBV19
CASSKVGPETQYF
>TRBV15
CATSRDWAGGNQPQHF
>TRBV28
CASRRTGGAGNTIYF
>TRBV29-1
CSVFGGRKVDEQFF
>TRBV20-1
CSARDVTAERGSYNEQFF
>TRBV27
CASSLSGTSVYNEQFF
>TRBV2
CASTRDRGFGFF
>TRBV12-3/TRBV12-4
CASSPLVAGGPDEQFF
>TRBV27
CASSLLAGGPRETQYF
>TRBV29-1
CSVRQGPAEAFF
>TRBV12-3/TRBV12-4
CASSYGDGYTF
>TRBV14
CASSQLGLAGMRDNEQFF
>TRBV2
CASSDRMGILGDEQFF
>TRBV4-1
CASSPKKGGQPQHF
>TRBV6-9
CASSYQDRWSYEQYF
>TRBV7-2
CASSLGDSVYEQYF
>TRBV7-9
CASSTRIGVSTEAFF
>TRBV13
CASSTQGIGVRNTEAFF
>TRBV20-1
CSASRDMNYGYTF